Following are 20 T cell receptor beta chains from one sample sequenced in a study of blood T cell repertoires in COVID-19. Profiling relied on immunoSEQ multiplex PCR, and the TCRdb table lists in-frame clones only, not all of them. The top ten hold more than 3.5% of the sample, which has under 150,000 clones, more than 80% seen once. The sequenced material came from peripheral blood. These receptors were collected from a human donor in a cohort sampled during active COVID-19.

The genes are TRBV12-5 and TRBJ2-3; weak D call: TRBD2 (5 bases). The CDR3 totals 14 residues. The germline V gene encodes CDR1 LGHNT and CDR2 FRNRAP. V gave up 3 bases and J gave up 4 bases, with 11 bases separating them. CDR3 DNA sequence: TGTGCTAGTGGTTTAACGACGGACTCAGATACGCAGTATTTT. This sequence encodes CASGLTTDSDTQYF.

This chain links TRBV11-2 with TRBJ1-2; 8 positions match TRBD1. CDR3 length: 13 residues. V shed 2 bases and J 8 bases; nucleotides not matched to a gene: 4. The germline V gene has CDR1 SGHAT and CDR2 FQNNGV. CDR3 loop: CASSLSGTGGYTF. As DNA, the CDR3 is TGTGCCAGCAGCTTATCCGGGACAGGAGGCTACACCTTC.

This clone was observed a single time. V is TRBV10-3 and J is TRBJ1-2, with 7 bases lining up with TRBD1. CDR1 and CDR2 (germline): ENHRY, SYGVKD. This CDR3 is built from 13 residues. Unmatched junction bases numbered 5, after V lost 4 bases and J lost 6 bases. The CDR3 DNA sequence: TGTGCCATCAGTGTCGCACAGGGGCATGGCTACACCTTC. Translated: CAISVAQGHGYTF.

This clone was recorded a few times. Relative to the germline gene, one junction end is altered; a read error may explain this. The V and J genes are TRBV6-1 and TRBJ2-7; a possible D gene is TRBD2 (5 bases). Germline V gives CDR1 MNHNS, CDR2 SASEGT. The CDR3 is made up of 15 amino acids. CDR3 DNA: TGTGCCAGCAGTGAAAGCGGTCTTCGGTCCTCCGAGCAGTACTTC. Translation: CASSESGLRSSEQYF.

CDR3 sequence (DNA): TGCGCCAGCAGCCAAGGTATGACTAGCGTTAACAATGAGCAGTTCTTC. Amino acid sequence: CASSQGMTSVNNEQFF. The chain employs TRBV4-1 and TRBJ2-1; 8 bases fit TRBD2. Germline trimming cut 1 base from V and 5 bases from J; bases unmatched to any gene: 7. The V gene's germline CDR1 is MGHRA and CDR2 YSYEKL. The CDR3 has 16 residues.

The CDR3 DNA reads TGTGCCAGCAGTGAAGATCGGCGGGGACCCATCTCTGGAAACACCATATATTTT. Translating gives CASSEDRRGPISGNTIYF. J is TRBJ1-3 and V is TRBV6-1, with TRBD1 as a possible D gene (5 bases). CDR3 length: 18 residues. V lost 1 base and J lost 0, with 16 bases in between. The V gene's germline CDR1 is MNHNS and CDR2 SASEGT.

The chain carries TRBV18 and TRBJ1-2, with D unclear. Trimming took off 2 bases at V and 6 bases at J, with 7 bases between the two ends. CDR1 is KGHSH, CDR2 LQKENI, per germline. This CDR3 region has 12 residues. The CDR3 bases are TGTGCCAGCTCACCATTGGGAGATGGCTACACCTTC. Translating gives CASSPLGDGYTF.

CDR3 in DNA: TGTGCCACCCACCCCATAGCGGGAGGCCGTGGTACGCAGTATTTT. Amino acid sequence: CATHPIAGGRGTQYF. The V call is TRBV28, the J call TRBJ2-3, with 10 bases matching TRBD2. The CDR3 has 15 residues. The germline CDR1 and CDR2 sequences are MDHEN and SYDVKM. V was pared by 10 bases and J by 8 bases, with 15 bases of the junction left unmatched.

The V and J genes are TRBV11-3 and TRBJ2-1; 12 bases fit TRBD2. Trimming cost V 8 bases and J 0 bases; bases outside gene matches: 5. Germline V gene data show CDR1 as SGHNT and CDR2 as YENEEA. CDR3 length: 16 amino acids. The DNA of the CDR3 is TGTGCCAGCTCTAGCGGGAGGGCGAGCTCCTACAATGAGCAGTTCTTC. As protein: CASSSGRASSYNEQFF.

The chain recombines TRBV5-4 with TRBJ1-2; TRBD1 is a possible D gene (6 bases). Germline CDR1 is SGHNT and CDR2 is YYREEE (reference sequence). The CDR3 is made up of 15 amino acids. Trimming left V 0 bases short and J 3 bases short, with 12 bases between. The CDR3 reads CASSLAQGLYYGYTF. For the CDR3, the DNA is TGTGCCAGCAGCTTGGCACAGGGTCTATACTATGGCTACACCTTC.

J is TRBJ2-7 and V is TRBV2; 11 bases agree with TRBD2. The CDR3 is 15 residues long. Unmatched junction bases numbered 5, after V lost 3 bases and J lost 4 bases. Germline CDR1 and CDR2: SNHLY and FYNNEI. The CDR3 nucleotides read TGTGCCAGCAGTGATAAGGTAGCGGGAGGGTACGAGCAGTACGTC. Protein: CASSDKVAGGYEQYV.

Only one count was recorded for this clone. The chain is built from TRBV13 and TRBJ2-2; TRBD2 matches 8 bases. This CDR3 comprises 13 residues. Germline lookup yields CDR1 PRHDT and CDR2 FYEKMQ (reference sequence). The ends lost 8 bases at V and 5 bases at J; junction bases unmatched: 4. CDR3 region: CASQRERTGELFF. The CDR3, as DNA: TGTGCCAGCCAGCGGGAGAGGACCGGGGAGCTGTTTTTT.

The rearrangement links TRBV28 to TRBJ2-7, with TRBD2 matching over 10 bases. V was pared by 7 bases and J by 3 bases, with 9 bases of the junction left unmatched. The CDR3 is 15 amino acids. Germline CDR1 is MDHEN and CDR2 is SYDVKM. The CDR3 nucleotides are TGTGCCAGCACCACACTAGCGGGACGGCACTACGAGCAGTACGTC. It encodes CASTTLAGRHYEQYV.

In its sample, this clone was seen a few times. The chain is built from TRBV10-2 and TRBJ2-3, with TRBD2 matching over 8 bases. With V trimmed by 0 bases and J by 3 bases, 5 bases remained unmatched. Germline CDR1 and CDR2: WSHSY and SAAADI. This CDR3 comprises 16 residues. CDR3 amino acids: CASSESGGRRTDTQYF. DNA for the CDR3: TGCGCCAGCAGTGAGTCAGGCGGGAGGAGGACAGATACGCAGTATTTT.

The chain recombines TRBV27 with TRBJ2-1; weak D call: TRBD1 (6 bases). V was clipped by 3 bases and J by 9 bases, with 18 bases between them. Germline V CDR1 and CDR2: MNHEY, SMNVEV (reference sequence). CDR3 size: 15 residues. CDR3 DNA sequence: TGTGCCAGCAGTTTCACCAGCGTGGGGGCTGGTGAGCAGTTCTTC. Translating gives CASSFTSVGAGEQFF.

The rearrangement uses TRBV5-1 and TRBJ1-2; D possibly corresponds to TRBD1 (6 bases). CDR1 is SGHRS and CDR2 is YFSETQ in the germline V gene. The V and J ends lost 2 bases and 6 bases respectively, with 11 bases between them. The CDR3 has 13 residues. In nucleotides, the CDR3 is TGCGCCAGCAGCTTACAGGGATTGGATGGCTACACCTTC. Protein: CASSLQGLDGYTF.

The chain has TRBV19 and TRBJ2-3, with a tentative D call TRBD1 (5 bases). The germline V gene encodes CDR1 LNHDA and CDR2 SQIVND (reference sequence). The CDR3 is 16 amino acids. Trimming left V 4 bases short and J 4 bases short, with 18 bases between. The CDR3 reads CASSTGRPGRADTQYF. CDR3 coding DNA: TGTGCCAGTAGTACAGGCCGGCCAGGGCGAGCAGATACGCAGTATTTT.

The chain couples TRBV4-1 to TRBJ2-2; D uncertain. CDR1 and CDR2 from the germline V gene are MGHRA and YSYEKL. The length of the CDR3 is 15 residues. Trimming left V 0 bases short and J 3 bases short, with 8 bases between. The CDR3 spells CASSQDLAYTGELFF. The CDR3 DNA reads as TGCGCCAGCAGCCAAGATCTCGCGTACACCGGGGAGCTGTTTTTT.

The chain couples TRBV6-2 or TRBV6-3 to TRBJ1-6; 11 bases match TRBD1. The germline V gene encodes CDR1 MNHEY and CDR2 SVGEGT. The CDR3 loop spans 16 amino acids. Trimming cost V 5 bases and J 7 bases; bases outside gene matches: 7. Here the CDR3 reads CASSQGQGARNSPLHF. CDR3 DNA: TGTGCCAGCAGTCAAGGACAGGGGGCGAGGAATTCACCCCTCCACTTT.

This chain links TRBV18 with TRBJ2-3; TRBD1 aligns across 8 bases. This CDR3 comprises 17 residues. Trimming cost V 1 base and J 0 bases; bases outside gene matches: 6. Germline lookup yields CDR1 KGHSH and CDR2 LQKENI. The CDR3 bases are TGTGCCAGCTCACCACTACCAGGGGGCGGTAGCACAGATACGCAGTATTTT. Protein product: CASSPLPGGGSTDTQYF.